This T cell receptor (beta chain) originates from a study of Ad26.COV2.S vaccination and SARS-CoV-2 variants. In the study overall: Within the COV1001 Ad26.COV2.S trial arm, the donor was enrolled.

Repertoires were generated with immunoSEQ multiplex PCR, while TCRdb's copy carries only in-frame clones and drops some. This table holds over 250,000 clones, about 90% found once. This clone was counted once. Indicated treatment: over 15 received Ad26.COV2.S at low or high dose, single or two shots; 5 received placebo; per-sample allocation not given. Sampling took place 63 days after the first vaccine or placebo injection. This Boston cohort included adults aged 18-55 years. The study used a vaccine consisting of an Ad26 vector that expressed Wuhan-strain SARS-CoV-2 spike. The germline CDR1 and CDR2 sequences are ENHRY and SYGVKD. V lost 6 bases to trimming and J lost 2 bases; unmatched junction nucleotides: 6. The CDR3 has 14 residues.

This material consisted of peripheral blood, taken in a trial of Ad26.COV2.S vaccine versus placebo. The sequence was obtained from a person between 18 and 59 years old who received the Ad26.COV2.S COVID-19 vaccine or a placebo. This chain joins TRBV10-3 and TRBJ1-2; 7 nucleotides agree with TRBD1. This chain's CDR3 is CAISLRDSNYGYTF. As DNA, the CDR3 is TGTGCCATCAGCCTGCGGGACAGCAACTATGGCTACACCTTC.